Listed here is a single T cell receptor beta chain. Profiled with immunoSEQ multiplex PCR; TCRdb holds only in-frame clones, not every one. Seen here are roughly 120,000 clones, about 88% observed once, and the top ten hold roughly 9.8%. This entry is derived from a study of T cell responses to AZD1222 COVID-19 vaccine. V was cut by 2 bases and J by 4 bases, with 7 bases left in between. This CDR3 has 13 amino acids. Germline CDR1 is LGHDT and CDR2 is YNNKEL (reference sequence). This TCR came from an adult in good health. The rearrangement links TRBV3-1 (or the pseudogene TRBV3-2) to TRBJ2-3; D is unclear. Source: peripheral blood, taken on day 0 of AZD1222 vaccination. The CDR3 is CASSQFNSDTQYF. The CDR3 region has the DNA TGTGCCAGCAGCCAATTTAACTCAGATACGCAGTATTTT.